One and the same sample provided the 3 T cell receptor beta chains below, sequenced in a study of cytomegalovirus exposure and HLA in healthy donors. Libraries were prepared by immunoSEQ multiplex PCR; TCRdb keeps only in-frame clonotypes and omits some of them. The profile shows around 300,000 clones, roughly 90% of them singletons. Material: PBMCs. The source is a woman aged 25 to 39 in good health and CMV-seropositive.

The chain couples TRBV7-8 to TRBJ1-2, with D possibly TRBD1 on 6 matching bases. Germline CDR1 is SGHVS and CDR2 is FQNEAQ. This CDR3 region has 14 residues. Trimming removed 3 bases at V and 5 bases at J, with 13 bases between. CDR3 sequence: CASSFGGGGYGYTF. The CDR3, as DNA: TGTGCCAGCAGCTTTGGGGGCGGGGGATATGGCTACACCTTC.

The chain uses TRBV19 and TRBJ2-1; unclear D gene. The V and J ends lost 7 bases and 8 bases respectively, with 15 bases between them. Germline assignment: CDR1 LNHDA and CDR2 SQIVND (reference sequence). The CDR3 is made up of 13 amino acids. CDR3 sequence (DNA): TGTGCCAGTAATCAAATCCAAGGGCATGAGCAGTTCTTC. It codes for CASNQIQGHEQFF.

This clone has just one count. The chain uses TRBV7-2 and TRBJ2-7; 8 bases are a match to TRBD2. The CDR3 has 17 residues. With V trimmed by 4 bases and J by 3 bases, 14 bases remained unmatched. Germline CDR1 and CDR2: SGHTA and FQGNSA. The CDR3 DNA sequence: TGTGCCAGCAGCTCCCTCAGGGTGTCCAGCGGGGGCTACGAGCAGTACTTC. This gives the protein CASSSLRVSSGGYEQYF. Combining the CDR3 with reference TRBV7-2 and TRBJ2-7 gives the whole variable domain GAGVSQSPSNKVTEKGKDVELRCDPISGHTALYWYRQSLGQGLEFLIYFQGNSAPDKSGLPSDRFSAERTGGSVSTLTIQRTQQEDSAVYLCASSSLRVSSGGYEQYFGPGTRLTVT.